Presented here are 24 T cell receptor beta chains from one specimen sequenced in a study of CD8 T cells in ankylosing spondylitis. MiXCR was run by TCRdb on the 5' RACE reads, yielding one entry per CDR3 protein. The profile shows about 130,000 distinct CDR3 sequences, 6% to 8.5% of them singletons. Material: blood, either unsorted or a sorted T cell fraction (not recorded which). These receptors were obtained from a female donor with ankylosing spondylitis or in good health (not recorded which).

In its sample, this clonotype was seen many times. The chain joins TRBV6-2 or TRBV6-3 to TRBJ1-5; D is ambiguous. The germline gives CDR1 MNHEY, CDR2 SVGEGT. The CDR3 length is 13 residues. The V and J ends lost 4 bases and 0 bases respectively, with 4 bases between them. The CDR3: CASSFNSNQPQHF. The CDR3 coding sequence is TGTGCCAGCAGTTTCAATAGCAATCAGCCCCAGCATTTT.

Many counts were recorded for this clonotype. The chain joins TRBV5-1 to TRBJ2-7; no reliable D call. The CDR3 spans 10 residues. Trimming took 1 base from V and 10 from J, leaving 6 bases between them. From germline, CDR1 is SGHRS and CDR2 YFSETQ. The CDR3 protein is CASSLSGQYF. The CDR3 nucleotides are TGCGCCAGCAGCTTGAGTGGACAGTACTTC.

The table lists this clonotype with many counts. V usage is TRBV7-9 and J usage is TRBJ2-5; D is tentatively TRBD1 or TRBD2 (5 bases each). Germline V gene sequence: CDR1 SEHNR, CDR2 FQNEAQ (reference sequence). V gave up 5 bases and J gave up 4 bases, with 11 bases separating them. The CDR3 has 13 amino acids. CDR3 in DNA: TGTGCCAGCAGCAGAGGGGAAAGAGAGACCCAGTACTTC. Translation: CASSRGERETQYF. The variable domain in full, with the rest retrieved from reference TRBV7-9 and TRBJ2-5, is DTGVSQNPRHKITKRGQNVTFRCDPISEHNRLYWYRQTLGQGPEFLTYFQNEAQLEKSRLLSDRFSAERPKGSFSTLEIQRTEQGDSAMYLCASSRGERETQYFGPGTRLLVL.

This clonotype has a handful of counts. V usage is TRBV2 and J usage is TRBJ1-2; D perhaps matches TRBD1 (6 bases). This CDR3 is built from 15 residues. The V and J ends lost 2 bases and 3 bases respectively, with 13 bases between them. Per germline, CDR1 SNHLY and CDR2 FYNNEI. CDR3 sequence: CASSERGGQDYGYTF. The CDR3 DNA follows: TGTGCCAGCAGTGAAAGGGGGGGCCAGGACTATGGCTACACCTTC. Full variable domain (outside the CDR3, taken from reference TRBV2 and TRBJ1-2): EPEVTQTPSHQVTQMGQEVILRCVPISNHLYFYWYRQILGQKVEFLVSFYNNEISEKSEIFDDQFSVERPDGSNFTLKIRSTKLEDSAMYFCASSERGGQDYGYTFGSGTRLTVV.

This clonotype was counted between two and nine times. The chain couples TRBV27 to TRBJ1-4, with TRBD1 as a possible D gene (5 bases). Per germline, CDR1 MNHEY and CDR2 SMNVEV (reference sequence). The CDR3 totals 15 residues. The V end lost 2 bases, the J end lost 7 bases, and 14 bases lay between the germline ends. As DNA, the CDR3 is TGTGCCAGCAGTTTAATCCGGCAGGGCGTTGAAAAACTGTTTTTT. Amino acid sequence: CASSLIRQGVEKLFF.

This clonotype was found many times. The chain recombines TRBV28 with TRBJ2-5; D is possibly TRBD2 (5 bases). Germline values: CDR1 MDHEN, CDR2 SYDVKM. Trimming left V 3 bases short and J 5 bases short, with 13 bases between. The CDR3 totals 14 residues. Written as DNA, the CDR3 is TGTGCCAGCAGTTTTCGCAACACGGGGGAGACCCAGTACTTC. Its translation is CASSFRNTGETQYF.

This clonotype was seen repeatedly, ten times or more. The chain links TRBV18 to TRBJ2-1, with 8 bases identical to TRBD1. Germline CDR1 and CDR2: KGHSH and LQKENI. The CDR3 totals 14 residues. The junction had 1 base not matched to a gene; V was cut back by 3 bases and J by 3 bases. CDR3 coding DNA: TGTGCCAGCTCACCGGACAGGGACTACAATGAGCAGTTCTTC. Translated: CASSPDRDYNEQFF.

The rearrangement uses TRBV6-2 or TRBV6-3 and TRBJ2-2; D uncertain. The CDR3 has 14 amino acids. Trimming stripped 4 bases from V and 4 bases from J, with 10 bases between. Germline V gene data show CDR1 as MNHEY and CDR2 as SVGEGT. CDR3 sequence: CASSSTVATGELFF. The CDR3 DNA follows: TGTGCCAGCAGTTCCACAGTGGCCACCGGGGAGCTGTTTTTT.

The sample holds one count of this clonotype. The rearrangement uses TRBV20-1 and TRBJ1-1; no clear D. Between the trimmed V and J ends, which lost 5 bases and 1 base, there was a span of 11 bases. The germline V gene has CDR1 DFQATT and CDR2 SNEGSKA (reference sequence). CDR3 length: 13 residues. The CDR3 sequence is CSAAPEPNTEAFF. For the CDR3, the DNA is TGCAGTGCTGCCCCGGAACCGAACACTGAAGCTTTCTTT.

This clonotype was found many times. The rearrangement uses TRBV27 and TRBJ1-2; 10 bases agree with TRBD1. The trim removed 11 bases at V and 2 bases at J, leaving 8 bases unmatched. This CDR3 contains 14 residues. Germline V gives CDR1 MNHEY, CDR2 SMNVEV (reference sequence). This CDR3 reads CASRKDRGNYGYTF. The DNA of the CDR3 is TGTGCCTCCCGAAAGGACAGGGGGAACTATGGCTACACCTTC.

This clonotype was counted at least ten times. This rearrangement joins TRBV10-3 to TRBJ2-2; 8 bases align to TRBD1. The J segment lost 5 bases and the V segment lost 10 bases, leaving 3 bases of the junction unmatched. Germline V lookup: CDR1 ENHRY, CDR2 SYGVKD. This CDR3 is built from 12 residues. The CDR3 loop reads CATRQGTGELFF. CDR3 bases: TGTGCCACCCGACAGGGGACCGGGGAGCTGTTTTTT.

The rearrangement uses TRBV5-1 and TRBJ2-7; no definite D call. There are 13 residues in the CDR3. Trimming stripped 0 bases from V and 3 bases from J, with 7 bases between. The germline CDR1 and CDR2 sequences are SGHRS and YFSETQ. The CDR3 is CASSLEGSYEQYF. The CDR3 DNA reads as TGCGCCAGCAGCTTGGAGGGCAGCTACGAGCAGTACTTC. The whole variable domain, filled in from reference TRBV5-1 and TRBJ2-7, reads KAGVTQTPRYLIKTRGQQVTLSCSPISGHRSVSWYQQTPGQGLQFLFEYFSETQRNKGNFPGRFSGRQFSNSRSEMNVSTLELGDSALYLCASSLEGSYEQYFGPGTRLTVT.

This clonotype was counted at least ten times. The J gene is TRBJ1-2, the V gene TRBV12-3 or TRBV12-4, with TRBD1 matching over 9 bases. V lost 6 bases, J lost 5 bases, and 7 bases stayed unmatched. The CDR3 loop spans 14 amino acids. CDR3 region: CASSKTGGVYGYTF. The CDR3 bases are TGTGCCAGCAGCAAGACAGGGGGTGTGTATGGCTACACCTTC.

This clonotype was detected ten times or more. The chain combines TRBV27 with TRBJ2-1, with a tentative D call TRBD2 (5 bases). V lost 6 bases, J lost 2 bases, and 14 bases lay in between. The CDR3 runs to 15 residues. CDR1 and CDR2 (germline): MNHEY, SMNVEV (reference sequence). The CDR3 is CASSRTGITYNEQFF. The CDR3 DNA reads as TGTGCCAGCAGCCGGACCGGGATTACCTACAATGAGCAGTTCTTC.

This clonotype has a handful of counts. This chain uses TRBV6-2 or TRBV6-3 with TRBJ2-7; TRBD2 is a possible D gene (5 bases). The length of the CDR3 is 13 residues. V was shortened by 2 bases and J by 7 bases, with 12 bases between the two germline ends. Germline V gives CDR1 MNHEY, CDR2 SVGEGT. The CDR3 loop is CASSYDGSGEQYF. The CDR3 region has the DNA TGTGCCAGCAGTTACGACGGATCGGGAGAGCAGTACTTC.

This clonotype was recorded at least ten times. The rearrangement joins TRBV7-2 to TRBJ2-3; TRBD2 agrees at 7 bases. The germline CDR1 and CDR2 sequences are SGHTA and FQGNSA. The CDR3 is made up of 15 amino acids. The V segment lost 3 bases and the J segment 4 bases; nucleotides outside the gene matches: 7. The CDR3 protein is CASSFSGDGADTQYF. In nucleotides, the CDR3 is TGTGCCAGCAGCTTCAGCGGGGATGGGGCAGATACGCAGTATTTT. The complete variable domain, with remaining parts taken from reference TRBV7-2 and TRBJ2-3, reads GAGVSQSPSNKVTEKGKDVELRCDPISGHTALYWYRQSLGQGLEFLIYFQGNSAPDKSGLPSDRFSAERTGGSVSTLTIQRTQQEDSAVYLCASSFSGDGADTQYFGPGTRLTVL.

This clonotype was seen ten or more times. This chain joins TRBV5-1 and TRBJ1-2, with D hard to call. Germline CDR1 is SGHRS and CDR2 is YFSETQ. The CDR3 is 16 residues long. V lost 1 base and J 4 bases, leaving 17 bases between the germline ends. CDR3 sequence (DNA): TGCGCCAGCAGCTTGACACACCCGACCAACTTCTATGGCTACACCTTC. This gives the protein CASSLTHPTNFYGYTF.

The sample holds many counts of this clonotype. V is TRBV20-1 and J is TRBJ2-2, with 11 bases identical to TRBD2. Germline CDR1 is DFQATT and CDR2 is SNEGSKA (reference sequence). J lost 0 bases, V lost 3 bases, and 0 bases had no gene match. The CDR3 runs 15 residues. CDR3 sequence reads: CSARTSGANTGELFF. The CDR3, as DNA: TGCAGTGCTAGGACTAGCGGGGCGAACACCGGGGAGCTGTTTTTT.

This clonotype came up many times. V and J are TRBV5-1 and TRBJ2-3, with a tentative D call TRBD1 (6 bases). The V and J ends lost 4 bases and 0 bases respectively, with 9 bases between them. The V gene's germline CDR1 is SGHRS and CDR2 YFSETQ. This CDR3 is built from 14 residues. CDR3 DNA sequence: TGCGCCAGCAGCCCCGGACAGAGCACAGATACGCAGTATTTT. Protein product: CASSPGQSTDTQYF.

The chain couples TRBV7-9 to TRBJ1-1; maybe TRBD1 (6 bases). This CDR3 has 14 amino acids. Trimming stripped 1 base from V and 3 bases from J, with 9 bases between. CDR1 and CDR2 (germline): SEHNR, FQNEAQ (reference sequence). The CDR3 DNA follows: TGTGCCAGCAGCTTAGGCAGGGGACACACTGAAGCTTTCTTT. Amino acids: CASSLGRGHTEAFF.

This clonotype was seen more than once but under ten times. The V call is TRBV9, the J call TRBJ2-1; D call uncertain. Deletions cut 0 bases from V and 0 bases from J, with 7 bases between. This CDR3 is 15 amino acids long. Looked up from germline, CDR1 is SGDLS and CDR2 is YYNGEE. The CDR3 reads CASSVADSSYNEQFF. CDR3 nucleotide sequence: TGTGCCAGCAGCGTAGCGGATAGCTCCTACAATGAGCAGTTCTTC.

This clonotype was picked up many times. The chain combines TRBV12-3 or TRBV12-4 with TRBJ1-6, with 7 nucleotides matching TRBD1. Germline trimming cut 6 bases from V and 3 bases from J; bases unmatched to any gene: 2. CDR3 length equals 14 residues. For the CDR3, the DNA is TGTGCCAGCAGGGGGACAGTCTATAATTCACCCCTCCACTTT. Translated: CASRGTVYNSPLHF.

This clonotype was counted at least ten times. The chain is built from TRBV9 and TRBJ2-1; D is possibly TRBD2 (5 bases). CDR3 length: 14 residues. The V end lost 2 bases, the J end lost 2 bases, and 8 bases lay between the germline ends. The germline CDR1 and CDR2 sequences are SGDLS and YYNGEE. CDR3 amino acids: CASSVSGTYNEQFF. CDR3 sequence (DNA): TGTGCCAGCAGCGTCTCCGGGACCTACAATGAGCAGTTCTTC.

This clonotype was detected a few times. The chain joins TRBV7-2 to TRBJ1-1, with 8 bases aligning to TRBD1. The germline V gene encodes CDR1 SGHTA and CDR2 FQGNSA. The CDR3 contains 15 residues. With V trimmed by 3 bases and J by 4 bases, 7 bases remained unmatched. This CDR3 reads CASSFRTGRGTEAFF. CDR3 DNA: TGTGCCAGCAGCTTTCGGACAGGGAGAGGCACTGAAGCTTTCTTT.